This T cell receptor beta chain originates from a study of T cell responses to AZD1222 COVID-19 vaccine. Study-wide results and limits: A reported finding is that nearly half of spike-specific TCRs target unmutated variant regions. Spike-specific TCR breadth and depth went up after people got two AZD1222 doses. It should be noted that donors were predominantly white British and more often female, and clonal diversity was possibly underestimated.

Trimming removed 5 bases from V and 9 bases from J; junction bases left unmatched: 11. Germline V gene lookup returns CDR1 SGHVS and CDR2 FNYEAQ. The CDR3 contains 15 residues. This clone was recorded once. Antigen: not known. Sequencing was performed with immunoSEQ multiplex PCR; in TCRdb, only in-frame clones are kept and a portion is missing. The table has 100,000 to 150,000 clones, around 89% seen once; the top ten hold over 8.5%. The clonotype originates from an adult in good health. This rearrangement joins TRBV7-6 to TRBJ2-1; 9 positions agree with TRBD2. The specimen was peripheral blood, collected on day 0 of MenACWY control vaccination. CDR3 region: CASSIHSGSGIEQFF. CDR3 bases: TGTGCCAGCAGCATCCATAGCGGGAGTGGTATTGAGCAGTTCTTC.